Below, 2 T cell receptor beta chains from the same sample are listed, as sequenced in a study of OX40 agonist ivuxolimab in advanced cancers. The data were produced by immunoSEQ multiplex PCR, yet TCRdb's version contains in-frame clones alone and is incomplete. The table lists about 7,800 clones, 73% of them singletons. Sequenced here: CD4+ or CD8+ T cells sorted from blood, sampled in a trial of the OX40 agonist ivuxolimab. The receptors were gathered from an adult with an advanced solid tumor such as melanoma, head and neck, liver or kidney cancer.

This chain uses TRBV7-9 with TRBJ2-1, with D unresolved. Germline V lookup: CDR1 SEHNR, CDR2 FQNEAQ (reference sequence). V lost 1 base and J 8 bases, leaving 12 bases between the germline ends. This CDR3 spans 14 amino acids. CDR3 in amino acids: CASSLVSTQDEQFF. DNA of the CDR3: TGTGCCAGCAGCTTAGTGTCCACTCAAGATGAGCAGTTCTTC.

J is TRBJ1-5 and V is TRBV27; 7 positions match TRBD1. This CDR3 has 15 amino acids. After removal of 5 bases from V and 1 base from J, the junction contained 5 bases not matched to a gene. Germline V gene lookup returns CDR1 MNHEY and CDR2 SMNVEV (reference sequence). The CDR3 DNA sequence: TGTGCCAGCAGTCAGACAGGGATGAGCAATCAGCCCCAGCATTTT. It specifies CASSQTGMSNQPQHF.